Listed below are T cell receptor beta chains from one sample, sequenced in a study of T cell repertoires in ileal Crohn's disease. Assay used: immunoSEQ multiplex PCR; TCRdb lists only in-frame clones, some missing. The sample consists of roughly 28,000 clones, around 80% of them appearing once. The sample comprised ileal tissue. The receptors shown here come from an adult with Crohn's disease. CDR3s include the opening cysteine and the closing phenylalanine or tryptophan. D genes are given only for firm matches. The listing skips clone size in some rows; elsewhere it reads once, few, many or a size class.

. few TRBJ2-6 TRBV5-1 CASSRASGANVLTF TGCGCCAGCAGCAGAGCTTCTGGGGCCAACGTCCTGACTTTC
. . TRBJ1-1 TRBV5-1 CASSDGVRNTEAFF TGCGCCAGCAGCGACGGGGTCCGTAACACTGAAGCTTTCTTT
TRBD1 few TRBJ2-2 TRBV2 CASRDRPNTGELFF TGTGCCAGCCGGGACAGACCGAACACCGGGGAGCTGTTTTTT
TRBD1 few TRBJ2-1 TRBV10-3 CAINQGAANNEQFF TGTGCCATCAATCAGGGGGCGGCCAATAATGAGCAGTTCTTC
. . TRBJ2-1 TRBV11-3 CASSSMGLDNEQFF TGTGCCAGCAGCTCAATGGGACTGGACAATGAGCAGTTCTTC
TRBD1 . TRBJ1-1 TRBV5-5 CASSSAGGGTEAFF TGTGCCAGCAGCTCAGCAGGGGGAGGTACTGAAGCTTTCTTT
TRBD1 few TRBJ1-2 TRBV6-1 CASSTAGGLNYGYTF TGTGCCAGCAGTACAGCAGGGGGCCTGAACTATGGCTACACCTTC
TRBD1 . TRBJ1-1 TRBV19 CASIRTGINTEAFF TGTGCCAGTATCAGGACAGGCATAAACACTGAAGCTTTCTTT
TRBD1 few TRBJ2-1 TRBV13 CASGYRGLDEQFF TGTGCCAGCGGATACAGGGGATTGGATGAGCAGTTCTTC
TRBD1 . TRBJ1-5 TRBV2 CASSAGQGNQPQHF TGTGCCAGCAGTGCGGGACAGGGGAATCAGCCCCAGCATTTT
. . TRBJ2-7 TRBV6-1 CASNRGLGSYEQYF TGTGCCAGCAACCGCGGTTTGGGTTCCTACGAGCAGTACTTC
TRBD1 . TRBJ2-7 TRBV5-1 CASSLWTTGADEQYF TGCGCCAGCAGCTTATGGACGACAGGGGCGGACGAGCAGTACTTC
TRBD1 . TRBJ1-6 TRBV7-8 CASSLDDRGSSYNSPLHF TGTGCCAGCAGCTTAGACGACAGGGGAAGCTCCTATAATTCACCCCTCCACTTT
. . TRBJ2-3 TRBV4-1 CASSQNLRADADTQYF TGCGCCAGCAGCCAAAACTTGAGGGCTGATGCAGATACGCAGTATTTT
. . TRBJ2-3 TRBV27 CASSPRSRTDTQYF TGTGCCAGCAGTCCTCGGTCCCGCACAGATACGCAGTATTTT
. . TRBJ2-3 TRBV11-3 CASSPKLSTDTQYF TGTGCCAGCAGCCCGAAGCTAAGCACAGATACGCAGTATTTT
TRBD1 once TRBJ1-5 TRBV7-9 CASSLELVGGDQPQHF TGTGCCAGCAGCTTAGAGTTGGTAGGGGGCGATCAGCCCCAGCATTTT
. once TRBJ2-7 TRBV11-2 CASSLSSGFYEQYF TGTGCCAGCAGCTTAAGTTCGGGTTTTTACGAGCAGTACTTC
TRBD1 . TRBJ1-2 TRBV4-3 CASSQELTGAWGYTF TGCGCCAGCAGCCAAGAGCTGACAGGGGCTTGGGGCTACACCTTC
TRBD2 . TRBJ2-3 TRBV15 CATSERGGTDTQYF TGTGCCACCAGTGAGCGGGGGGGCACAGATACGCAGTATTTT
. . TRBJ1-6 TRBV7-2 CASSVQNSPLHF TGTGCCAGCAGTGTACAGAATTCACCCCTCCACTTT
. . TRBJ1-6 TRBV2 CASSVGGYNSPLHF TGTGCCAGCAGTGTCGGGGGGTATAATTCACCCCTCCACTTT
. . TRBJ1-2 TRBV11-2 CASSLSEQPLANYGYTF TGTGCCAGCAGCTTAAGCGAGCAGCCGTTAGCTAACTATGGCTACACCTTC
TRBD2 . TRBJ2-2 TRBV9 CASSVEASGDSTGELFF TGTGCCAGCAGCGTGGAGGCTAGCGGGGACTCCACCGGGGAGCTGTTTTTT
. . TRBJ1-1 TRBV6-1 CASSVVGDEAFF TGTGCCAGCTCCGTCGTCGGGGATGAAGCTTTCTTT
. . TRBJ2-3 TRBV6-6 CASSSRGGSTDTQYF TGTGCCAGCAGTTCGAGGGGGGGAAGCACAGATACGCAGTATTTT
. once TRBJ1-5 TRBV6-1 CASSLDKSNQPQHF TGTGCCAGCAGCCTCGACAAGTCCAATCAGCCCCAGCATTTT
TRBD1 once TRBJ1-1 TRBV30 CAGQTGLWTEAFF TGTGCCGGACAGACAGGGCTGTGGACTGAAGCTTTCTTT
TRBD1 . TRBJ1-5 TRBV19 CASSIEGQGRPNQPQHF TGTGCCAGTAGTATAGAGGGACAGGGTAGGCCGAATCAGCCCCAGCATTTT
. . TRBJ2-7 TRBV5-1 CASSLQSSLGQYF TGCGCCAGCAGCCTCCAGAGTAGCCTGGGGCAGTACTTC
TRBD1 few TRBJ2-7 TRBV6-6 CASSSRDRGDEQYF TGTGCCAGCAGTTCCAGGGACAGGGGCGACGAGCAGTACTTC
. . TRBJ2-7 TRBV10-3 CAISGGWGDHEQYF TGTGCCATCAGCGGAGGTTGGGGGGACCACGAGCAGTACTTC